What follows is one TCR beta chain and its context. Antigen: not known. The entry originates in a study of PD-1 blockade in mismatch repair-deficient tumors. Study information: Enrolled about 2013-2017, patients had progressing, pretreated mismatch repair-deficient cancers of 12 to 13 types. Points from the study as a whole: Rapid post-treatment expansion, then contraction, generally preceding radiologic response, marked tumor-resident clones.

Germline CDR1 and CDR2: SGHAT and FQNNGV. This CDR3 comprises 15 residues. Trimming stripped 1 base from V and 1 base from J, with 11 bases between. PCR or immunohistochemistry showed mismatch repair deficiency in every enrolled patient. A few pembrolizumab responders had their TCRs sequenced. Some clones are missing from TCRdb's copy, which holds only in-frame ones; the method was immunoSEQ multiplex PCR. The table records approximately 100,000 clones, approximately 80% of them present only once. Sequenced here: peripheral blood, sampled 36 weeks after starting pembrolizumab. The chain employs TRBV11-2 and TRBJ2-7, with D unclear. The receptor was isolated from an adult with mismatch repair-deficient cancer. The CDR3 region is CASSLVSSQSYEQYF. In DNA, the CDR3 is TGTGCCAGCAGCTTAGTGAGCAGTCAGTCCTACGAGCAGTACTTC.